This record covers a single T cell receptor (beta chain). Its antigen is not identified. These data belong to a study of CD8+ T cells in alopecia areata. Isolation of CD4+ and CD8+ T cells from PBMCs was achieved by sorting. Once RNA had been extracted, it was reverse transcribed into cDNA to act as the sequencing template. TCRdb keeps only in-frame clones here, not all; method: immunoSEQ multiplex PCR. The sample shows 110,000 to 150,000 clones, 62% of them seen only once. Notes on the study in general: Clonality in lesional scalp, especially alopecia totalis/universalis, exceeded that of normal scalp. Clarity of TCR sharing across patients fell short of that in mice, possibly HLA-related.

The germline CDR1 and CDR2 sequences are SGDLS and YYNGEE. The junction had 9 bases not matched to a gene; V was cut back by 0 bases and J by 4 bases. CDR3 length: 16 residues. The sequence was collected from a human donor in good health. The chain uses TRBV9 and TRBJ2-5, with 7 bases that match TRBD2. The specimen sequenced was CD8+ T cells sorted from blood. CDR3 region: CASSVGLRELGETQYF. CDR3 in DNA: TGTGCCAGCAGCGTAGGTTTGCGGGAGTTAGGAGAGACCCAGTACTTC.